This TCR beta chain originates from a study of cytomegalovirus exposure and HLA in healthy donors (dated by TCRdb to 2015 to 2018). General notes on the study: An earlier analysis of some 620 of the donors reported about 300 Gb of sequence data and around 110 million unique TCR beta sequences obtained from some 170 million T cells. The study aimed to test whether cataloging public T cell receptors could reveal signatures of past pathogen exposure. Besides the first cohort of more than 650 subjects, a separate validation cohort made up of 120 or so different subjects was used. To predict cytomegalovirus infection status, the study combined high-throughput TCR immunosequencing, statistical association of individual TCRs with disease status, and machine learning. In an earlier analysis of a few hundred of the donors, high-throughput TCR beta sequencing was used to judge whether each TCR beta V gene segment behaved as functional or pseudogenic. Donor age, sex, ethnicity and CMV serostatus were collected together with the repertoire data. To study patterns of TCR occurrence, a later analysis re-analyzed previously published TCR beta repertoires from around 700 donors and added high-resolution HLA genotyping. Using immunosequencing, the study profiled T cell repertoires from fewer than 850 subjects and related those repertoires to cytomegalovirus serostatus. Class I and class II HLA loci were covered by the typing at four-digit resolution. In a later genetic analysis, genome-wide SNP genotypes for about three fifths of the 666 donors were used, and that subset was treated as a discovery cohort. Among the approximately 420 genotyped donors, around 81% belonged to the genetic ancestry cluster associated with self-reported Caucasian donors. Rather than using new phenotypic data, the later analysis identified candidate immune exposures from TCR beta sequences and from how often those sequences occurred across donors. An early release that covered about 600 HLA-typed donors contained approximately 300 gigabases of sequencing data and around 85 million unique TCR sequences. Roughly 5 DR-DQ haplotypes were handled as single units for association and clustering, since linkage in the cohort was strong. Every discovery cohort repertoire had been produced on one sequencing platform. On average, about 240,000 unique TCR beta nucleotide sequences were sequenced per donor among 398 genotyped donors of the cohort, with roughly 20% of those sequences being non-productive. The number of typed donors differed by locus: about 620-640 for A, B, C, DRB1 and DQB1; some 500 for DQA1; over 600 for DPA1; and some 430 for DPB1. Overall study results and their limits: Strong co-occurrence of HLA alleles, especially DR and DQ, made assigning TCR associations to individual alleles difficult. In a later analysis, over 15,000 TCR beta sequences were associated with specific HLA alleles at a false discovery rate of 0.05. Most CMV-associated TCR beta chains appeared to be HLA-restricted in a later analysis, and the HLA associations seemed to be driven largely by CMV exposure. Because some donors lacked HLA typing at each locus, the association tests relied only on the typed subset. According to a later analysis, TCR association rates differed among HLA loci, with DRB1 alleles showing the most associated TCRs and HLA-C alleles showing the fewest. The authors suggested that the approach could potentially be generalized to other disease states and immunological phenotypes. Some IMGT-functional V segments, including TRBV6-2 and TRBV6-3, could not be told apart with the 87-base-pair reads, so those segments were excluded. In both the original and validation cohorts, the classifier was reported to diagnose cytomegalovirus status with high specificity and sensitivity. A later analysis found that HLA-associated TCR beta chains were more clonally expanded and had lower generation probabilities than equally common non-associated chains. A later genetic analysis reported fewer N-insertions in productive TCRs among donors in an Asian-associated ancestry cluster than the roughly 620-donor mean. Immune exposure information for the cohort was limited to CMV serostatus. Across donors, most TCR sequences were observed very rarely, whereas some public TCRs were present in many individuals. In a later genetic analysis, a missense DCLRE1C variant was associated with V-gene and J-gene trimming of TCR beta chains, and the association was replicated in an independent cohort. This cohort had only TCR beta chains sequenced, and the lack of alpha or paired-chain data limited which features could be detected. A total of 150 or so TCR beta chains were listed by the study as associated with cytomegalovirus. A further reported finding was that TCR beta sequences accurately predicted the HLA-A and HLA-B alleles for most subjects in the first cohort. Correlated functional status among segregating V segments might reflect linkage disequilibrium, but an unknown experimental factor could not be ruled out. Because counts were too low, about 18 rarely observed V segments, including chromosome 9 orphons, were left out of the earlier analysis of roughly 600 of the donors. In an earlier analysis of 450 to 750 of the donors, most TCR beta V segments appeared in productive rearrangements about 87% or about 30% of the time, broadly matching IMGT annotations. Presence/absence analyses assumed roughly uniform sequencing depth across donors, an assumption that may not hold. A few of the identified cytomegalovirus-associated TCR beta chains were confirmed in vitro to be specific for cytomegalovirus antigens. The sequencing pipeline was judged likely to have produced a cluster of highly shared sequence variants as a technical artifact. Several of the top co-occurrence clusters appeared to be linked to parvovirus B19, influenza, CMV and Epstein-Barr virus, according to a later analysis.

Worth noting for this clone: Its antigen remains unidentified. No base quality information exists; no much larger clone differs at one position.

V ends up 0 bases short and J 4 bases short, with an unmatched junction base count of 7. Inclusive of the bounding cysteine and phenylalanine, the CDR3 is 16 residues long. CDR3 DNA is the only sequence kept; it has 48 bases, read in frame from the first base. Taken from the germline V gene, the CDR1 and CDR2 loops are MNHEY and SVGAGI. The cohort comprised more than 550 healthy bone marrow donors. All cohort members were sampled while nominally healthy, although unrecorded immune exposures were likely present. The donor tested CMV seropositive, placing the donor among the roughly 300 seropositive members of the cohort. A peripheral blood sample was provided by each donor, and peripheral blood mononuclear cells were used for TCR beta sequencing. The Qiagen DNeasy Blood Extraction Kit was used to extract genomic DNA from the blood cell samples. To prepare the library, the immunoSEQ multiplex PCR assay was applied. A mixture of 60 forward primers for TCR Vbeta segments and 13 reverse primers for TCR Jbeta segments was used in the multiplex PCR. The CDR3 region of rearranged TCR beta genes was amplified from genomic DNA by a multiplex PCR assay. The Illumina HiSeq System was used to sequence the amplified TCR beta libraries as 87-base-pair reads. Per the original workflow: In a later analysis, 80 million or so unique TCR beta chains were counted across the roughly 670 repertoires, and approximately 11 million of these chains were shared by at least two donors. A nearest-neighbor algorithm error-corrected the raw reads and collapsed the reads into unique sequences, merging closely related sequences to remove PCR and sequencing errors. Alignment of CDR3 sequences to IMGT reference sequences was used to assign V, D and J gene segments. Each retained sequence needed at least a six-nucleotide match to both a V gene segment and a J gene segment. Rearrangements were called productive when the CDR3 lacked stop codons and stayed in frame with V and J; all others were non-productive. CDR3 was defined according to IMGT convention as the region running from the second conserved V-encoded cysteine to the conserved J-encoded phenylalanine. Sequences without an unambiguous match to a single V gene segment were excluded from the earlier analysis of several hundred of the donors. In an earlier analysis of several hundred of the donors, V segments were called functional above 56.7% productive rearrangements and were called segregating when the between-donor standard deviation exceeded 5%. A statistical classification framework was developed to diagnose cytomegalovirus status using the catalog of TCR beta chain sequences. V and J gene assignment, in a later analysis, came from comparing TCR nucleotide sequences with IMGT/GENE-DB human TR gene sequences. In a later analysis, CDR3 sequences and most-parsimonious VDJ recombination scenarios were assigned using the TCRdist pipeline. In a later analysis, each TCR beta chain was defined by its CDR3 amino acid sequence together with its V-gene family, and reads lacking a unique V-gene family were excluded. To address suspected cross-contamination and a sequencing artifact, a later analysis removed approximately 600 highly shared, low-generation-probability nucleotide sequences. In a later analysis, a clonal expansion index for each public chain was calculated from normalized within-repertoire ranks of inferred template counts. A later analysis computed generation probabilities with a VDJ recombination model fitted to out-of-frame rearrangements, and checked the results against IGoR. A later analysis scored TCR-TCR, TCR-HLA and TCR-CMV co-occurrence with hypergeometric tests, applying a repertoire-size bias correction to TCR pairs. To estimate false discovery rates, a later analysis permuted the HLA or CMV assignments 20 times. In a later analysis, co-occurring TCRs were grouped using DBSCAN, and TCRdist sequence similarity was added for clustering within HLA-allele-positive subsets. Repertoires with fewer than 30,000 or more than 120,000 public chains were left out of co-occurrence clustering, as were about five repertoires with anomalous nucleotide sharing. Not all clones reach the TCRdb copy of this immuneACCESS table, which keeps in-frame sequences only. Checked studies attribute under half of the gap to unresolved V genes and leave the rest unexplained. The DNA gave D and trimming, while V, J and clone size come from that table. The sample table shows tens of thousands of clones, and approximately 76% are seen once. In total, the top ten clones hold around 8.4% of the sample.

This sequence was found in a young woman in good health and CMV-seropositive. The material sequenced was PBMCs. The V and J genes are TRBV6-5 and TRBJ2-3, with TRBD1 matching 7 junction bases. The sequenced DNA is TGTGCCAGCAGTTACTCCTCACAGGGGCTCTCAGATACGCAGTATTTT. It codes for CASSYSSQGLSDTQYF.